Following are 18 T cell receptor beta chains from one sample sequenced in a study of OX40 agonist ivuxolimab in advanced cancers. The table came from immunoSEQ multiplex PCR; TCRdb's copy has only in-frame clones and leaves some out. The sample carries under 65,000 clones, nearly 90% recorded once. The material was CD4+ or CD8+ T cells sorted from blood, obtained in a trial of the OX40 agonist ivuxolimab. The receptors derive from an adult with an advanced solid tumor such as melanoma, head and neck, liver or kidney cancer.

This clone was detected only once. The chain employs TRBV28 and TRBJ1-6; D unclear. The CDR3 consists of 16 residues. The germline CDR1 and CDR2 sequences are MDHEN and SYDVKM. Trimming cost V 6 bases and J 2 bases, with 14 bases left between them. The chain's CDR3 is CASRMLTHAYNSPLHF. In DNA form, the CDR3 reads TGTGCCAGCAGGATGCTGACGCATGCCTATAATTCACCCCTCCACTTT.

The gene calls are TRBV29-1 and TRBJ1-2; 9 bases agree with TRBD1. This CDR3 is built from 13 residues. CDR1 is SQVTM and CDR2 is ANQGSEA in the germline V gene. V was pared by 4 bases and J by 5 bases, with 5 bases of the junction left unmatched. CDR3 bases: TGCAGCGTTGGGATGGGACAGGGATATGGCTACACCTTC. Translating gives CSVGMGQGYGYTF.

The J gene is TRBJ2-7, the V gene TRBV7-9, with a weak D call TRBD2 (6 bases). CDR1 SEHNR and CDR2 FQNEAQ come from the germline V gene (reference sequence). Trimming left V 5 bases short and J 4 bases short, with 18 bases between. The CDR3 contains 15 residues. The CDR3 nucleotides read TGTGCCAGCAGCCCCCGTATGTCAGGGAGGTACGAGCAGTACTTC. The encoded protein is CASSPRMSGRYEQYF.

The chain couples TRBV18 to TRBJ1-3; TRBD1 is a possible D gene (5 bases). Germline values: CDR1 KGHSH, CDR2 LQKENI. This CDR3 has 15 residues. Trimming shortened V by 6 bases and J by 0 bases, and 12 bases separated the two germline ends. The CDR3 DNA follows: TGTGCCAGCTCTCCTGCCGGGGGCTCTGGAAACACCATATATTTT. It codes for CASSPAGGSGNTIYF.

In its sample, this clone was seen a few times. The chain uses TRBV10-3 and TRBJ1-3; D is unclear. Germline V gene data show CDR1 as ENHRY and CDR2 as SYGVKD. The CDR3 has 14 amino acids. V was shortened by 5 bases and J by 4 bases, with 12 bases between the two germline ends. The chain's CDR3 is CAISTDWSGNTIYF. CDR3 coding DNA: TGTGCCATCAGTACGGACTGGAGCGGAAACACCATATATTTT.

This chain links TRBV19 with TRBJ1-1; 7 bases are shared with TRBD1. Looked up from germline, CDR1 is LNHDA and CDR2 is SQIVND (reference sequence). The junction had 14 bases not matched to a gene; V was cut back by 6 bases and J by 7 bases. CDR3 size: 15 residues. CDR3 amino acids: CASSLSPGQHLEAFF. The CDR3 nucleotides read TGTGCCAGTAGCCTTTCCCCGGGACAGCACCTTGAAGCTTTCTTT. Supplemented by reference TRBV19 and TRBJ1-1, the full variable domain reads DGGITQSPKYLFRKEGQNVTLSCEQNLNHDAMYWYRQDPGQGLRLIYYSQIVNDFQKGDIAEGYSVSREKKESFPLTVTSAQKNPTAFYLCASSLSPGQHLEAFFGQGTRLTVV.

The CDR3 loop reads CASSSFMGPTGDTQYF. The CDR3 DNA reads TGTGCCAGCAGCTCTTTCATGGGACCGACAGGCGATACGCAGTATTTT. The chain combines TRBV13 with TRBJ2-3, with TRBD1 as a possible D gene (6 bases). V was cut by 4 bases and J by 6 bases, with 20 bases left in between. The CDR3 covers 16 residues. Germline V gene data show CDR1 as PRHDT and CDR2 as FYEKMQ (reference sequence).

The V and J genes are TRBV5-1 and TRBJ2-2, with D unresolved. Germline values: CDR1 SGHRS, CDR2 YFSETQ. The CDR3 consists of 15 residues. Between the trimmed V and J ends, which lost 4 bases and 3 bases, there was a span of 13 bases. CDR3 in DNA: TGCGCCAGCAGCCCCTCCCGGGCAGACACCGGGGAGCTGTTTTTT. Encoded protein: CASSPSRADTGELFF. Combining the CDR3 with reference TRBV5-1 and TRBJ2-2 gives the whole variable domain KAGVTQTPRYLIKTRGQQVTLSCSPISGHRSVSWYQQTPGQGLQFLFEYFSETQRNKGNFPGRFSGRQFSNSRSEMNVSTLELGDSALYLCASSPSRADTGELFFGEGSRLTVL.

The rearrangement joins TRBV6-5 to TRBJ2-7, with D tentatively TRBD1 (6 bases). The germline V gene encodes CDR1 MNHEY and CDR2 SVGAGI. The CDR3 has 12 residues. V shed 4 bases and J shed 6 bases, with 10 bases lying between them. This CDR3 reads CASSFSGVEQYF. CDR3 bases: TGTGCCAGCAGTTTCTCAGGGGTCGAGCAGTACTTC.

This clone has a single count. The rearrangement uses TRBV11-1 and TRBJ2-1; D perhaps matches TRBD1 (5 bases). The CDR3 has 12 residues. V shed 8 bases and J shed 3 bases, with 8 bases lying between them. CDR1 SGHAT and CDR2 FQDESV come from the germline V gene (reference sequence). CDR3 sequence reads: CASQGDYNEQFF. In DNA, the CDR3 is TGTGCCAGCCAGGGTGACTACAATGAGCAGTTCTTC.

This rearrangement joins TRBV29-1 to TRBJ1-1; D gene unclear. V lost 5 bases, J lost 5 bases, and 12 bases lay in between. CDR1 and CDR2 (germline): SQVTM, ANQGSEA. This CDR3 has 12 residues. Written as DNA, the CDR3 is TGCAGCGTTACTGGACCTGGGACTGAAGCTTTCTTT. This gives the protein CSVTGPGTEAFF.

This sequence joins TRBV10-2 and TRBJ2-7, with D possibly being TRBD1 or TRBD2 (7 bases each). CDR3 length: 14 amino acids. CDR1 and CDR2 (germline): WSHSY, SAAADI. The V and J ends lost 6 bases and 5 bases respectively, with 17 bases between them. The CDR3 bases are TGCGCCAGCAGCCAGGGGGGGGGATGGGACGAGCAGTACTTC. This gives the protein CASSQGGGWDEQYF.

The CDR3 is CASSLYAGLGQPQHF. The CDR3 DNA reads TGTGCCAGCAGCTTGTACGCAGGTTTGGGTCAGCCCCAGCATTTT. The chain couples TRBV5-8 to TRBJ1-5; the D is unclear. From germline, CDR1 is SGHTS and CDR2 YDEGEE. V lost 1 base to trimming and J lost 6 bases, with 14 bases between them. The CDR3 spans 15 residues.

The table lists this clone with a few counts. The chain joins TRBV4-3 to TRBJ2-5, with 13 bases identical to TRBD2. The germline gives CDR1 LGHNA, CDR2 YSLEER. The CDR3 is made up of 18 amino acids. V trimming: 0 bases; J trimming: 4 bases; junction bases outside the gene matches: 8. DNA of the CDR3: TGCGCCAGCAGCCAAGAACTAGCGGGAGGGCTTAGGGGAGAGACCCAGTACTTC. This encodes CASSQELAGGLRGETQYF.

The genes are TRBV5-1 and TRBJ2-5; D not resolved. The J call is uncertain, as TRBJ2-7 better fits the DNA end. The germline V gene encodes CDR1 SGHRS and CDR2 YFSETQ. The CDR3 loop spans 15 amino acids. In nucleotides, the CDR3 is TGCGCCAGCAGCTTGGTGGACCCGACCTCCTACGAGCAGTACTTC. This translates into CASSLVDPTSYEQYF.

The chain is built from TRBV7-9 and TRBJ1-2; D unclear. CDR3 length: 13 residues. Looked up from germline, CDR1 is SEHNR and CDR2 is FQNEAQ (reference sequence). Trimming pared 7 bases from V and 7 bases from J, leaving 16 bases between. CDR3 bases: TGTGCCAGCAATGTGGGCTCGTTGAGTGGCTACACCTTC. It specifies CASNVGSLSGYTF.

V is TRBV4-3 and J is TRBJ2-1; no clear D gene. Looked up from germline, CDR1 is LGHNA and CDR2 is YSLEER. The V gene lost 0 bases and the J gene lost 2 bases, with 8 bases spanning the gap. This CDR3 comprises 15 residues. The CDR3: CASSQEIGPYNEQFF. DNA for the CDR3: TGCGCCAGCAGCCAAGAGATAGGCCCCTACAATGAGCAGTTCTTC.

This chain joins TRBV12-5 and TRBJ1-3, with 11 nucleotides matching TRBD1. Germline values: CDR1 LGHNT, CDR2 FRNRAP. With 1 base clipped from V and 1 base from J, the junction kept 3 bases outside the gene matches. CDR3 length: 17 residues. This CDR3 reads CASGLEGTGGSGNTIYF. Written as DNA, the CDR3 is TGTGCTAGTGGTTTGGAGGGGACAGGGGGGTCTGGAAACACCATATATTTT. The whole variable domain, remainder taken from reference TRBV12-5 and TRBJ1-3, is DARVTQTPRHKVTEMGQEVTMRCQPILGHNTVFWYRQTMMQGLELLAYFRNRAPLDDSGMPKDRFSAEMPDATLATLKIQPSEPRDSAVYFCASGLEGTGGSGNTIYFGEGSWLTVV.